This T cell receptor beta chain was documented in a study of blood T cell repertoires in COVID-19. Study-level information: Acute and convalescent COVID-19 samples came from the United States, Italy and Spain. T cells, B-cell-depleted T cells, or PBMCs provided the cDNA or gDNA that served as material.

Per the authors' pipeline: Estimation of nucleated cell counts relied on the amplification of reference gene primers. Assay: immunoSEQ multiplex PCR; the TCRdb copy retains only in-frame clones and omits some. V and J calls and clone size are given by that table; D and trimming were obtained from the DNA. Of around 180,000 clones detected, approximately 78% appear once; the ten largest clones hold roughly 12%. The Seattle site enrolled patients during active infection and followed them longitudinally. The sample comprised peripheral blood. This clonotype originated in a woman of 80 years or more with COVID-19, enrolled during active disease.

CDR3 protein: CASSLNRGRSGYTF. Here the CDR3 DNA reads TGTGCCAGCAGCTTAAACAGGGGGCGTAGTGGCTACACCTTC. The genes are TRBV5-6 and TRBJ1-2; the match to TRBD1 covers 9 bases. This CDR3 is built from 14 residues. CDR1 is SGHDT, CDR2 YYEEEE, per germline. Trimming at V came to 2 bases and at J to 7 bases, leaving 6 bases not matched to a gene.